This passage covers 14 T cell receptor beta chains from one sample sequenced in a study of cytomegalovirus exposure and HLA in healthy donors. Primers included in the PCR were 60 Vbeta and 13 Jbeta primers. The protocol was immunoSEQ multiplex PCR, while the TCRdb copy is restricted to in-frame clones and leaves out a portion. The sample records approximately 59,000 clones, approximately 70% being singletons. Sequences were obtained from PBMCs. The receptors here all came from a man aged 35-49 years in good health and CMV-seropositive.

With regard to this clone: This same CDR3 is encoded by further DNA sequences in the sample. The chain carries TRBV7-8 and TRBJ1-2; D is possibly TRBD1 (6 bases). Trimming cost V 1 base and J 7 bases, with 13 bases left between them. From germline, CDR1 is SGHVS and CDR2 FQNEAQ. This CDR3 comprises 14 residues. CDR3 loop: CASSLEGVMGGYTF. As DNA, the CDR3 is TGTGCCAGCAGCTTAGAGGGGGTAATGGGTGGCTACACCTTC.

This chain uses TRBV2 with TRBJ2-6; a weak D match, TRBD2 (7 bases). V lost 4 bases, J lost 3 bases, and 13 bases lay in between. Germline loops: CDR1 SNHLY, CDR2 FYNNEI. The CDR3 covers 16 residues. CDR3 amino acids: CASSGGGVFGANVLTF. CDR3 sequence (DNA): TGTGCCAGCAGTGGAGGGGGGGTATTTGGGGCCAACGTCCTGACTTTC.

This chain links TRBV7-9 with TRBJ2-7, with D possibly TRBD2 on 5 matching bases. Germline CDR1 is SEHNR and CDR2 is FQNEAQ (reference sequence). V lost 4 bases, J lost 2 bases, and 9 bases lay in between. The CDR3 runs 13 residues. Here the CDR3 reads CASSSSGPYEQYF. The DNA for the CDR3 is TGTGCCAGCAGCTCCAGCGGTCCCTACGAGCAGTACTTC.

This clone has more than one count but fewer than ten. The V gene is TRBV29-1, the J gene TRBJ2-5; no clear D gene. The length of the CDR3 is 11 residues. The V and J ends lost 2 bases and 5 bases respectively, with 6 bases between them. Germline CDR1 and CDR2: SQVTM and ANQGSEA. The CDR3: CSVEFRETQYF. The CDR3 region has the DNA TGCAGCGTTGAATTCCGGGAGACCCAGTACTTC.

For this clone: This same CDR3 is encoded by further DNA sequences in the sample. CDR3 protein: CASSLGGTNTEAFF. In DNA form, the CDR3 reads TGTGCCAGCAGTTTGGGGGGAACGAACACTGAAGCTTTCTTT. The chain joins TRBV6-5 to TRBJ1-1, with D possibly TRBD1 on 5 matching bases. Germline V gives CDR1 MNHEY, CDR2 SVGAGI. The V end was cut by 4 bases, the J end by 1 base, with 10 bases between. This CDR3 is built from 14 residues.

The chain joins TRBV13 to TRBJ2-3; the D is unclear. Per germline, CDR1 PRHDT and CDR2 FYEKMQ (reference sequence). The length of the CDR3 is 14 residues. Deletions cut 5 bases from V and 2 bases from J, with 11 bases between. The CDR3, as DNA: TGTGCCAGCAGCGCAACTTATTACACAGATACGCAGTATTTT. The encoded protein is CASSATYYTDTQYF.

There are a few counts of this clone. This sample includes further DNA sequences coding for the same CDR3. The V gene is TRBV5-6, the J gene TRBJ2-5; no reliable D call. This CDR3 is built from 11 residues. In germline, CDR1 is SGHDT, CDR2 YYEEEE. V dropped 4 bases and J dropped 2 bases, with 3 bases sitting between them. Here the CDR3 reads CASSLQETQYF. CDR3 sequence (DNA): TGTGCCAGCAGCCTGCAAGAGACCCAGTACTTC.

V is TRBV9 and J is TRBJ2-7; D uncertain. The V gene's germline CDR1 is SGDLS and CDR2 YYNGEE. V lost 0 bases to trimming and J lost 0 bases, with 7 bases between them. The CDR3 is 14 amino acids. CDR3 sequence: CASSVEAGSYEQYF. In DNA, the CDR3 is TGTGCCAGCAGCGTAGAAGCAGGCTCCTACGAGCAGTACTTC.

This clone was found a few times. This sample also contains other DNA sequences that code for the same CDR3. The V gene is TRBV6-5, the J gene TRBJ1-2; D unresolved. CDR3 length equals 12 residues. Germline V lookup: CDR1 MNHEY, CDR2 SVGAGI. Trimming stripped 0 bases from V and 8 bases from J, with 7 bases between. CDR3 nucleotides: TGTGCCAGCAGTTACTCAGAGTCCGGCTACACCTTC. This gives the protein CASSYSESGYTF.

This chain joins TRBV19 and TRBJ1-2; 7 bases map to TRBD1. J gave up 2 bases and V 4 bases, and 4 bases lay outside the gene matches. The CDR3 extends over 14 amino acids. Germline lookup yields CDR1 LNHDA and CDR2 SQIVND (reference sequence). The CDR3 DNA reads TGTGCCAGTAGTAAAGTGGACAGGAACTATGGCTACACCTTC. Encoded protein: CASSKVDRNYGYTF. Looking up the rest from reference TRBV19 and TRBJ1-2 gives the full variable domain: DGGITQSPKYLFRKEGQNVTLSCEQNLNHDAMYWYRQDPGQGLRLIYYSQIVNDFQKGDIAEGYSVSREKKESFPLTVTSAQKNPTAFYLCASSKVDRNYGYTFGSGTRLTVV.

A few counts support this clone. V usage is TRBV6-1 and J usage is TRBJ2-7; 12 bases fit TRBD2. There are 15 residues in the CDR3. Trimming took 6 bases from V and 2 from J; bases not matched to a gene: 5. Per the germline V gene, CDR1 is MNHNS and CDR2 is SASEGT. For the CDR3, the DNA is TGTGCCAGCAGGGTGCCTAGCGGGGGGGCCTACGAGCAGTACTTC. Residues: CASRVPSGGAYEQYF.

V is TRBV7-2 and J is TRBJ2-7; 7 bases are shared with TRBD2. Germline CDR1 and CDR2: SGHTA and FQGNSA. The CDR3 has 13 amino acids. Losses at the gene ends were 10 bases for V and 7 bases for J; bases not matched to a gene: 13. The CDR3 coding sequence is TGTGCCACCGCCCGGGGGAGGGAAGAAGAGCAGTACTTC. Its translation is CATARGREEEQYF. The complete variable domain, with remaining parts taken from reference TRBV7-2 and TRBJ2-7, reads GAGVSQSPSNKVTEKGKDVELRCDPISGHTALYWYRQSLGQGLEFLIYFQGNSAPDKSGLPSDRFSAERTGGSVSTLTIQRTQQEDSAVYLCATARGREEEQYFGPGTRLTVT.

A remark on this clone: Other DNA sequences in the same sample also yield this CDR3. DNA of the CDR3: TGTGCCAGCAGCCAGACCGGACAGGGGTTAGAAGAAAAACTGTTTTTT. This translates into CASSQTGQGLEEKLFF. The chain links TRBV4-2 to TRBJ1-4; 9 bases are shared with TRBD1. Trimming at V came to 3 bases and at J to 8 bases, leaving 10 bases not matched to a gene. Germline-derived CDR1 and CDR2 are LGHNA and YNFKEQ. This CDR3 has 16 amino acids.

V and J are TRBV29-1 and TRBJ2-1; 7 bases match TRBD2. V shed 0 bases, J shed 0 bases, and the junction held 5 bases outside the gene matches. Germline V gives CDR1 SQVTM, CDR2 ANQGSEA. The length of the CDR3 is 16 residues. The CDR3 DNA sequence: TGCAGCGTTGAAGATTGGGGCGGGAGCTCCTACAATGAGCAGTTCTTC. It codes for CSVEDWGGSSYNEQFF.